A single sample is the source of the 25 T cell receptor beta chains below, sequenced in a study of blood T cell repertoires in COVID-19. Profiling relied on immunoSEQ multiplex PCR, and the TCRdb table lists in-frame clones only, not all of them. The sample records 250,000 to 350,000 clones, about 88% being singletons. Sequencing used peripheral blood. The receptor set was obtained from a human donor with COVID-19, enrolled during active disease. The donor label of this sample is uncertain.

J is TRBJ1-5 and V is TRBV6-1; unclear D gene. The CDR3 consists of 15 residues. The ends were cut back, 3 bases at V and 2 bases at J, with 11 bases in the middle. In germline, CDR1 is MNHNS, CDR2 SASEGT. The CDR3 nucleotides are TGTGCCAGCAGTGAGATTAGGGAGGGCAATCAGCCCCAGCATTTT. This codes for CASSEIREGNQPQHF.

The sample holds one count of this clone. This chain links TRBV29-1 with TRBJ2-5; no clear D. The CDR3 contains 12 residues. The germline CDR1 and CDR2 sequences are SQVTM and ANQGSEA. Between the trimmed V and J ends, which lost 3 bases and 4 bases, there was a span of 9 bases. In nucleotides, the CDR3 is TGCAGCGTTGATGGAGACGGAGAGACCCAGTACTTC. As protein: CSVDGDGETQYF.

The rearrangement joins TRBV9 to TRBJ2-5; 7 bases match TRBD2. Germline V lookup: CDR1 SGDLS, CDR2 YYNGEE. This CDR3 spans 16 amino acids. Germline trimming cut 3 bases from V and 5 bases from J; bases unmatched to any gene: 13. CDR3 DNA sequence: TGTGCCAGCAGCGCTTCCGGGACTACGATGGGCGAGACCCAGTACTTC. Amino acid sequence: CASSASGTTMGETQYF. Combining the CDR3 with reference TRBV9 and TRBJ2-5 gives the whole variable domain DSGVTQTPKHLITATGQRVTLRCSPRSGDLSVYWYQQSLDQGLQFLIQYYNGEERAKGNILERFSAQQFPDLHSELNLSSLELGDSALYFCASSASGTTMGETQYFGPGTRLLVL.

The chain links TRBV19 to TRBJ2-5; 7 bases are shared with TRBD1. The trim removed 7 bases at V and 5 bases at J, leaving 10 bases unmatched. In germline, CDR1 is LNHDA, CDR2 SQIVND (reference sequence). The CDR3 loop spans 14 amino acids. The CDR3, as DNA: TGTGCCAGTACCAAACAGGGGTGGGGGGAGACCCAGTACTTC. This codes for CASTKQGWGETQYF.

V usage is TRBV6-5 and J usage is TRBJ1-1; D not resolved. The CDR3 is 14 amino acids. V was shortened by 2 bases and J by 3 bases, with 10 bases between the two germline ends. Looked up from germline, CDR1 is MNHEY and CDR2 is SVGAGI. The CDR3 region has the DNA TGTGCCAGCAGTTACCGGCCGGGGTACACTGAAGCTTTCTTT. It encodes CASSYRPGYTEAFF.

The V and J genes are TRBV20-1 and TRBJ2-2, with 10 positions matching TRBD1. The CDR3 spans 18 residues. The germline CDR1 and CDR2 sequences are DFQATT and SNEGSKA (reference sequence). V shed 6 bases, J shed 0 bases, and the junction held 13 bases outside the gene matches. CDR3 DNA: TGCAGTGCGAGTGGACTGGGACAGGGGAGGCCGAACACCGGGGAGCTGTTTTTT. This sequence encodes CSASGLGQGRPNTGELFF.

This chain joins TRBV27 and TRBJ2-6; 10 positions agree with TRBD1. The CDR3 contains 17 residues. Germline CDR1 MNHEY, CDR2 SMNVEV (reference sequence). V lost 2 bases and J lost 2; bases outside the gene matches: 3. Here the CDR3 reads CASSLRQGAAGANVLTF. The CDR3, as DNA: TGTGCCAGCAGTTTACGACAGGGGGCAGCTGGGGCCAACGTCCTGACTTTC. Full variable domain (remainder filled in from reference TRBV27 and TRBJ2-6): EAQVTQNPRYLITVTGKKLTVTCSQNMNHEYMSWYRQDPGLGLRQIYYSMNVEVTDKGDVPEGYKVSRKEKRNFPLILESPSPNQTSLYFCASSLRQGAAGANVLTFGAGSRLTVL.

The gene calls are TRBV3-1 (or the pseudogene TRBV3-2) and TRBJ2-1; 7 bases line up with TRBD2. In germline, CDR1 is LGHDT, CDR2 YNNKEL (reference sequence). V lost 1 base and J lost 2; bases outside the gene matches: 11. The CDR3 contains 18 residues. This chain's CDR3 is CASSQGLGGGSPYNEQFF. DNA for the CDR3: TGTGCCAGCAGCCAAGGCCTGGGTGGCGGGAGCCCCTACAATGAGCAGTTCTTC.

This chain uses TRBV6-6 with TRBJ2-3; 11 nucleotides align to TRBD2. V lost 0 bases to trimming and J lost 13 bases; unmatched junction nucleotides: 12. Germline-derived CDR1 and CDR2 are MNHNY and SVGAGI (reference sequence). The CDR3 sequence is 16 residues long. CDR3 nucleotide sequence: TGTGCCAGCAGTTACTCGACGGCTAGCGGGAGGCCCCTGGAGTATTTT. Protein sequence: CASSYSTASGRPLEYF.

The CDR3 DNA is TGTGCCAGCAGTTTGAGCGATAGGCCCCAGCATTTT. It yields the protein CASSLSDRPQHF. V is TRBV12-3 or TRBV12-4 and J is TRBJ1-5; D unclear. This CDR3 has 12 amino acids. Trimming stripped 3 bases from V and 9 bases from J, with 9 bases between.

CDR3 in amino acids: CASSLAQGAIDLGSPLHF. CDR3 DNA: TGCGCCAGCAGCTTGGCACAGGGGGCCATAGATCTAGGGTCACCCCTCCACTTT. The V and J genes are TRBV5-1 and TRBJ1-6; 9 bases are a match to TRBD1. The CDR3 totals 18 residues. Losses at the gene ends were 0 bases for V and 10 bases for J; bases not matched to a gene: 14. Germline CDR1 reads SGHRS; CDR2 reads YFSETQ.

The chain carries TRBV28 and TRBJ1-5; D perhaps matches TRBD1 (6 bases). CDR1 MDHEN and CDR2 SYDVKM come from the germline V gene. This CDR3 is 13 amino acids long. Trimming cost V 3 bases and J 9 bases, with 12 bases left between them. The CDR3 loop reads CASSLVGGPPQHF. The CDR3 bases are TGTGCCAGCAGTTTGGTAGGGGGACCGCCCCAGCATTTT.

The table lists this clone with a count of one. The chain has TRBV29-1 and TRBJ2-5; D gene ambiguous. CDR3 length: 12 amino acids. CDR1 and CDR2 from the germline V gene are SQVTM and ANQGSEA. With 4 bases removed from V and 0 bases from J, the gap between germline ends came to 6 bases. CDR3 amino acids: CSVAVNQETQYF. As DNA, the CDR3 is TGCAGCGTTGCAGTCAACCAAGAGACCCAGTACTTC.

The genes are TRBV16 and TRBJ2-6; TRBD2 is a possible D gene (5 bases). Deletions cut 0 bases from V and 0 bases from J, with 18 bases between. The CDR3 runs to 20 residues. Germline V gives CDR1 KGHSY, CDR2 FQNENV. The CDR3, as DNA: TGTGCCAGCAGCCAATCGAATCCGAGGGCCTTTGACTCTGGGGCCAACGTCCTGACTTTC. Protein: CASSQSNPRAFDSGANVLTF. Supplemented by reference TRBV16 and TRBJ2-6, the full variable domain reads GEEVAQTPKHLVRGEGQKAKLYCAPIKGHSYVFWYQQVLKNEFKFLISFQNENVFDETGMPKERFSAKCLPNSPCSLEIQATKLEDSAVYFCASSQSNPRAFDSGANVLTFGAGSRLTVL.

Remarks on this clone: Other DNA variants within this sample encode the same CDR3. The rearrangement joins TRBV7-2 to TRBJ2-7, with TRBD2 matching over 7 bases. Per germline, CDR1 SGHTA and CDR2 FQGNSA. This CDR3 has 15 amino acids. Trimming at V came to 1 base and at J to 7 bases, leaving 10 bases not matched to a gene. The CDR3, as DNA: TGTGCCAGCAGCTTAGTTTCGGCGGGAGTATATGAGCAGTACTTC. It translates to CASSLVSAGVYEQYF.

The rearrangement joins TRBV7-3 to TRBJ1-3; 7 bases match TRBD1. The V and J ends lost 2 bases and 4 bases, in that order; junction bases with no gene match: 5. In germline, CDR1 is SGHTA, CDR2 FQGTGA. This CDR3 is 15 amino acids long. The CDR3 coding sequence is TGTGCCAGCAGCTTAGATAAGGGGGCAGGAAACACCATATATTTT. Its translation: CASSLDKGAGNTIYF. Based on the CDR3 plus reference TRBV7-3 and TRBJ1-3, the full variable domain is GAGVSQTPSNKVTEKGKYVELRCDPISGHTALYWYRQSLGQGPEFLIYFQGTGAADDSGLPNDRFFAVRPEGSVSTLKIQRTERGDSAVYLCASSLDKGAGNTIYFGEGSWLTVV.

J is TRBJ1-1 and V is TRBV4-2; D is ambiguous. Germline CDR1 and CDR2: LGHNA and YNFKEQ. V was pared by 0 bases and J by 6 bases, with 8 bases between. The CDR3 consists of 13 residues. CDR3 in amino acids: CASSQESVAEAFF. The DNA for the CDR3 is TGTGCCAGCAGCCAAGAATCGGTGGCTGAAGCTTTCTTT.

This chain uses TRBV9 with TRBJ2-7, with 9 bases lining up with TRBD2. The CDR3 has 17 amino acids. CDR1 is SGDLS and CDR2 is YYNGEE in the germline V gene. The junction had 10 bases not matched to a gene; V was cut back by 3 bases and J by 0 bases. The DNA for the CDR3 is TGTGCCAGCAGCGGAAAACCCGGGACTAGCAGCTCCTACGAGCAGTACTTC. Its translation: CASSGKPGTSSSYEQYF. The full variable domain, rest sourced from reference TRBV9 and TRBJ2-7, is DSGVTQTPKHLITATGQRVTLRCSPRSGDLSVYWYQQSLDQGLQFLIQYYNGEERAKGNILERFSAQQFPDLHSELNLSSLELGDSALYFCASSGKPGTSSSYEQYFGPGTRLTVT.

This chain connects TRBV19 to TRBJ1-3; D is undetermined. The CDR3 is 15 amino acids. CDR1 is LNHDA, CDR2 SQIVND, per germline (reference sequence). The ends were cut back, 8 bases at V and 0 bases at J, with 14 bases in the middle. CDR3 loop: CASLLSWSSGNTIYF. The CDR3 DNA follows: TGTGCCAGTCTACTTTCGTGGAGCTCTGGAAACACCATATATTTT.

The rearrangement links TRBV25-1 to TRBJ2-7; 7 bases line up with TRBD1. Germline assignment: CDR1 MGHDK and CDR2 SYGVNS. CDR3 length: 14 residues. V shed 4 bases and J 4 bases; nucleotides not matched to a gene: 7. In nucleotides, the CDR3 is TGTGCCAGCAGTGTACGACAGGGCTCGTACGAGCAGTACTTC. Translated: CASSVRQGSYEQYF.

The chain has TRBV12-3 or TRBV12-4 and TRBJ1-2, with no clear D. This CDR3 comprises 13 residues. Trimming pared 4 bases from V and 7 bases from J, leaving 13 bases between. CDR3 residues: CASSSAGSGGYTF. DNA for the CDR3: TGTGCCAGCAGTTCAGCCGGATCGGGTGGCTACACCTTC.

The chain uses TRBV27 and TRBJ2-1; no firm D call. This CDR3 contains 13 residues. V lost 6 bases, J lost 10 bases, and 16 bases lay in between. Germline V lookup: CDR1 MNHEY, CDR2 SMNVEV (reference sequence). The CDR3 nucleotides read TGTGCCAGCAGCCGTACCCCCAGTGGCGAGCAGTTCTTC. It yields the protein CASSRTPSGEQFF.

The CDR3 here is CAGTMDSGTEAFF. As DNA, the CDR3 is TGTGCCGGGACCATGGATAGCGGCACTGAAGCTTTCTTT. The rearrangement links TRBV30 to TRBJ1-1, with a weak D call TRBD1 (5 bases). Trimming took 8 bases from V and 4 from J, leaving 17 bases between them. The CDR3 spans 13 residues. Germline V gene data show CDR1 as GTSNPN and CDR2 as SVGIG (reference sequence).

V usage is TRBV5-1 and J usage is TRBJ2-2, with 7 bases lining up with TRBD1. CDR3 size: 16 residues. In germline, CDR1 is SGHRS, CDR2 YFSETQ. V was clipped by 2 bases and J by 2 bases; unmatched bases: 6. The CDR3 sequence is CASSFSTGPNTGELFF. CDR3 sequence (DNA): TGCGCCAGCAGCTTCTCGACAGGGCCCAACACCGGGGAGCTGTTTTTT.

The V call is TRBV7-2, the J call TRBJ2-1; 12 positions match TRBD2. The junction had 7 bases not matched to a gene; V was cut back by 5 bases and J by 5 bases. Per the germline V gene, CDR1 is SGHTA and CDR2 is FQGNSA. CDR3 size: 16 residues. The CDR3 region has the DNA TGTGCCAGCAGCCCGCGACTAGCGGGAGTGAACAATGAGCAGTTCTTC. Translation gives CASSPRLAGVNNEQFF.